Presented here are 32 T cell receptor beta chains from one specimen sequenced in a study of identical twins. TCRdb processed the 5' RACE reads anew with MiXCR; each CDR3 protein has one entry. The top ten hold 7% to 9.5% of the sample, which has approximately 260,000 distinct CDR3 sequences, roughly 13% seen once. The source material was memory (CD45RO+) T cells sorted from blood. All receptors come from a woman aged 18-30 years in good health.

Ten or more counts support this clonotype. The gene calls are TRBV5-1 and TRBJ2-1; D is unresolved. There are 15 residues in the CDR3. V lost 0 bases and J lost 8, with 15 bases in between. Germline V gives CDR1 SGHRS, CDR2 YFSETQ. The CDR3 region is CASSLALGKSDEQFF. CDR3 in DNA: TGCGCCAGCAGCTTGGCCTTAGGCAAAAGCGATGAGCAGTTCTTC.

About this clonotype itself: A read error may explain this, as a much larger clone is one base away. The gene calls are TRBV5-1 and TRBJ2-2; D is undetermined. The germline V gene encodes CDR1 SGHRS and CDR2 YFSETQ. V was cut by 8 bases and J by 4 bases, with 9 bases left in between. This CDR3 region has 12 residues. CDR3 loop: CASSTSTGELFF. CDR3 DNA: TGCGCCAGTTCAACGAGCACCGGGGAGCTGTTTTTT.

This CDR3 is CSVIRGVPAQEQYF. DNA of the CDR3: TGCAGCGTTATTCGAGGGGTGCCCGCCCAGGAGCAGTACTTC. This chain connects TRBV29-1 to TRBJ2-7, with D perhaps matching TRBD1 or TRBD2 (5 bases each). Trimming took off 5 bases at V and 7 bases at J, with 21 bases between the two ends. Germline CDR1 SQVTM, CDR2 ANQGSEA. This CDR3 is built from 14 residues.

A few counts support this clonotype. This rearrangement joins TRBV12-3 or TRBV12-4 to TRBJ2-4, with 9 bases identical to TRBD2. With V trimmed by 6 bases and J by 7 bases, 10 bases remained unmatched. This CDR3 has 15 residues. DNA of the CDR3: TGTGCCAGCAGCCCCTTGGCGGGAGGGTGGAACATTCAGTACTTC. Residues: CASSPLAGGWNIQYF.

This chain uses TRBV9 with TRBJ1-1; no definite D call. This CDR3 contains 15 residues. CDR1 and CDR2 (germline): SGDLS, YYNGEE. V was cut by 0 bases and J by 1 base, with 10 bases left in between. DNA of the CDR3: TGTGCCAGCAGCGTAGTCGGAGATCGGAACACTGAAGCTTTCTTT. This gives the protein CASSVVGDRNTEAFF.

In this sample, this clonotype turned up many times. The junction departs from germline at one end; a sequencing error may be responsible. J is TRBJ2-3 and V is TRBV5-1; 12 positions agree with TRBD2. The germline V gene has CDR1 SGHRS and CDR2 YFSETQ. The CDR3 is 14 amino acids. The CDR3 DNA sequence: TGTGCCAGCAGTCTAGCGGGGGGGCCAGATACGCAGTATTTT. As protein: CASSLAGGPDTQYF.

The CDR3 region has the DNA TGTGCCAGCAGCTCAACAGGGAAAACTGAAGCTTTCTTT. It specifies CASSSTGKTEAFF. This sequence joins TRBV7-9 and TRBJ1-1; possibly TRBD1 for D (6 bases). The CDR3 is made up of 13 amino acids. The V and J ends lost 4 bases and 5 bases respectively, with 11 bases between them. Germline-derived CDR1 and CDR2 are SEHNR and FQNEAQ (reference sequence).

This clonotype was counted only a few times. The rearrangement uses TRBV20-1 and TRBJ2-2; D unresolved. V lost 5 bases to trimming and J lost 4 bases, with 11 bases between them. Germline assignment: CDR1 DFQATT and CDR2 SNEGSKA (reference sequence). The CDR3 runs to 13 residues. For the CDR3, the DNA is TGCAGTGCTTCTTCCCGGACCACCGGGGAGCTGTTTTTT. Its protein product is CSASSRTTGELFF.

The genes are TRBV12-3 or TRBV12-4 and TRBJ1-1; 7 bases agree with TRBD1. V trimming: 6 bases; J trimming: 7 bases; junction bases outside the gene matches: 8. This CDR3 is 13 amino acids long. The chain's CDR3 is CASSPTGVGEAFF. The CDR3 bases are TGTGCCAGCAGCCCTACAGGGGTAGGTGAAGCTTTCTTT.

V and J are TRBV20-1 and TRBJ2-5; the D gene is possibly TRBD2 (5 bases). CDR3 length: 13 residues. Trimming stripped 4 bases from V and 3 bases from J, with 12 bases between. Germline V gene lookup returns CDR1 DFQATT and CDR2 SNEGSKA (reference sequence). CDR3: CSAKRTLKETQYF. The CDR3 DNA reads TGCAGTGCTAAAAGGACTCTAAAAGAGACCCAGTACTTC.

The rearrangement uses TRBV27 and TRBJ2-1; D perhaps matches TRBD2 (5 bases). The CDR3 has 13 amino acids. Germline loops: CDR1 MNHEY, CDR2 SMNVEV (reference sequence). Trimming left V 3 bases short and J 8 bases short, with 11 bases between. The DNA for the CDR3 is TGTGCCAGCAGTTTTAGAGGGAATCATGAGCAGTTCTTC. It encodes CASSFRGNHEQFF.

CDR3 nucleotides: TGTGCCAGCAGCCTCGTGGGTAGCGGGAGAAATGAGCAGTTCTTC. It encodes CASSLVGSGRNEQFF. This chain uses TRBV3-1 with TRBJ2-1; TRBD2 matches at 9 bases. The CDR3 length is 15 residues. Germline CDR1 LGHDT, CDR2 YNNKEL (reference sequence). Trimming removed 4 bases from V and 7 bases from J; junction bases left unmatched: 8.

The chain uses TRBV20-1 and TRBJ2-7, with D possibly TRBD1 on 5 matching bases. The CDR3 extends over 14 amino acids. V shed 2 bases and J shed 1 base, with 12 bases lying between them. Germline V gene data show CDR1 as DFQATT and CDR2 as SNEGSKA (reference sequence). The DNA of the CDR3 is TGCAGTGCTAGACCCAGGGTCGGATCCTACGAGCAGTACTTC. Translation gives CSARPRVGSYEQYF.

This rearrangement joins TRBV2 to TRBJ2-2; D is unclear. Trimming stripped 6 bases from V and 8 bases from J, with 7 bases between. Germline values: CDR1 SNHLY, CDR2 FYNNEI. The CDR3 loop spans 11 amino acids. Here the CDR3 reads CASRAWGELFF. CDR3 bases: TGTGCCAGCAGAGCGTGGGGGGAGCTGTTTTTT.

The chain carries TRBV30 and TRBJ2-2, with 9 bases fitting TRBD2. Germline CDR1 is GTSNPN and CDR2 is SVGIG (reference sequence). The V gene end was trimmed by 0 bases and the J gene end by 6 bases; junction bases not matched to a gene: 11. The CDR3 length is 17 residues. CDR3 bases: TGTGCCTGGAGTGTATGGCCGGGCGGGAGGGAAGCCGGGGAGCTGTTTTTT. It encodes CAWSVWPGGREAGELFF.

The chain combines TRBV25-1 with TRBJ2-5; D unclear. This CDR3 is built from 14 residues. V was clipped by 0 bases and J by 5 bases, with 10 bases between them. CDR1 and CDR2 (germline): MGHDK, SYGVNS. CDR3 sequence reads: CASSEYSGSETQYF. CDR3 DNA: TGTGCCAGCAGTGAATACTCGGGTTCGGAGACCCAGTACTTC. Full variable domain (missing parts from reference TRBV25-1 and TRBJ2-5): EADIYQTPRYLVIGTGKKITLECSQTMGHDKMYWYQQDPGMELHLIHYSYGVNSTEKGDLSSESTVSRIRTEHFPLTLESARPSHTSQYLCASSEYSGSETQYFGPGTRLLVL.

This clonotype was recorded only once. The chain links TRBV6-5 to TRBJ2-5; possibly TRBD2 for D (5 bases). CDR1 is MNHEY, CDR2 SVGAGI, per germline. The ends were cut back, 0 bases at V and 4 bases at J, with 12 bases in the middle. This CDR3 is built from 15 residues. The CDR3 coding sequence is TGTGCCAGCAGTTACTCGATCAAGGCGGGAGAGACCCAGTACTTC. Translated: CASSYSIKAGETQYF.

The rearrangement links TRBV20-1 to TRBJ2-6; D may be TRBD1 or TRBD2 (5 bases each). The germline gives CDR1 DFQATT, CDR2 SNEGSKA (reference sequence). Between the trimmed V and J ends, which lost 4 bases and 0 bases, there was a span of 10 bases. The CDR3 has 15 amino acids. The CDR3 DNA reads as TGCAGTGCTACAGGGACCTACTCTGGGGCCAACGTCCTGACTTTC. The encoded protein is CSATGTYSGANVLTF.

The chain couples TRBV20-1 to TRBJ2-6; D might be TRBD1 or TRBD2, each matching 5 bases. From germline, CDR1 is DFQATT and CDR2 SNEGSKA (reference sequence). V was clipped by 0 bases and J by 0 bases, with 15 bases between them. This CDR3 has 18 amino acids. CDR3 bases: TGCAGTGCTAGAGATCCAACCGGGACCAGCTCTGGGGCCAACGTCCTGACTTTC. Translation gives CSARDPTGTSSGANVLTF.

In this sample, this clonotype turned up a few times. V is TRBV12-3 or TRBV12-4 and J is TRBJ2-1; TRBD2 aligns across 11 bases. Trimming took 3 bases from V and 7 from J; bases not matched to a gene: 20. The CDR3 is 20 amino acids. Written as DNA, the CDR3 is TGTGCCAGCAGTTTCCTGGTGGCTAGCGGGAGGAATAAGTCTAGGAATGAGCAGTTCTTC. This translates into CASSFLVASGRNKSRNEQFF.

This chain's CDR3 is CASSKSSASTDTQYF. DNA of the CDR3: TGTGCCAGCAGTAAGTCTAGCGCAAGCACAGATACGCAGTATTTT. The V call is TRBV9, the J call TRBJ2-3, with D perhaps matching TRBD2 (6 bases). The CDR3 spans 15 residues. From germline, CDR1 is SGDLS and CDR2 YYNGEE. Trimming pared 5 bases from V and 0 bases from J, leaving 13 bases between.

This clonotype was seen only a few times. The chain has TRBV20-1 and TRBJ2-1; 7 bases are shared with TRBD2. Germline V CDR1 and CDR2: DFQATT, SNEGSKA (reference sequence). The CDR3 contains 14 residues. The V and J ends lost 4 bases and 9 bases, in that order; junction bases with no gene match: 12. The CDR3 coding sequence is TGCAGTGCTACAATCCCGGGACTAAGGTTTGAGCAGTTCTTC. It specifies CSATIPGLRFEQFF.

The J gene is TRBJ2-5, the V gene TRBV7-6; 8 bases are a match to TRBD2. CDR3 size: 16 residues. Trimming removed 5 bases from V and 5 bases from J; junction bases left unmatched: 13. Germline V gives CDR1 SGHVS, CDR2 FNYEAQ. DNA of the CDR3: TGTGCCAGCAGCCTGTTGACTAGCGATTCGTCGGAGACCCAGTACTTC. It translates to CASSLLTSDSSETQYF.

This clonotype was picked up a small number of times. The CDR3 region is CASSSTGGEIGELFF. CDR3 sequence (DNA): TGCGCCAGCAGCTCGACAGGGGGAGAGATCGGGGAGCTGTTTTTT. The genes are TRBV5-1 and TRBJ2-2, with TRBD1 matching over 9 bases. This CDR3 is 15 amino acids long. Unmatched junction bases numbered 7, after V lost 3 bases and J lost 7 bases. The V gene's germline CDR1 is SGHRS and CDR2 YFSETQ.

To note about this clonotype: Since a much larger clone is just one base distant, this may be a read error. The rearrangement links TRBV5-1 to TRBJ2-2, with D unclear. Per the germline V gene, CDR1 is SGHRS and CDR2 is YFSETQ. The V and J ends lost 7 bases and 10 bases respectively, with 17 bases between them. The length of the CDR3 is 13 residues. CDR3 in DNA: TGCGCCAGCGGGGTAAATGTGGAACTGGAGCTGTTTTTT. Its protein product is CASGVNVELELFF.

This chain joins TRBV7-2 and TRBJ2-3; no firm D call. The CDR3 extends over 15 amino acids. V dropped 5 bases and J dropped 4 bases, with 16 bases sitting between them. Germline CDR1 and CDR2: SGHTA and FQGNSA. This CDR3 is CASSPPRWMSDTQYF. The DNA of the CDR3 is TGTGCCAGCAGCCCCCCCCGGTGGATGTCAGATACGCAGTATTTT.

To note about this clonotype: No DNA is shown, since the ends of the CDR3 on it are uncertain; the CDR3 is the one TCRdb lists. The chain employs TRBV7-5 and TRBJ2-7. TRBV7-5 is marked as a pseudogene. The CDR3 is 17 residues long, ends included. This CDR3 is CISVSEAYPRSLHEQYF.

This rearrangement joins TRBV12-3 or TRBV12-4 to TRBJ2-7, with D maybe TRBD2 (5 bases). With 4 bases removed from V and 3 bases from J, the gap between germline ends came to 16 bases. CDR3 length: 15 amino acids. CDR3 in amino acids: CASSSPRSGIYEQYF. Written as DNA, the CDR3 is TGTGCCAGCAGTTCCCCGCGGAGCGGTATCTACGAGCAGTACTTC.

This sequence joins TRBV20-1 and TRBJ2-7; D remains ambiguous. This CDR3 contains 13 residues. Germline V gene lookup returns CDR1 DFQATT and CDR2 SNEGSKA (reference sequence). Trimming pared 4 bases from V and 0 bases from J, leaving 10 bases between. CDR3 sequence (DNA): TGCAGTGCTACCCTAGGCCGCTCCTACGAGCAGTACTTC. As protein: CSATLGRSYEQYF.

This rearrangement joins TRBV2 to TRBJ1-5, with D possibly TRBD1 on 5 matching bases. Deletions cut 0 bases from V and 5 bases from J, with 11 bases between. Germline CDR1 reads SNHLY; CDR2 reads FYNNEI. The CDR3 is 15 residues long. The CDR3 here is CASSEAMGGYQPQHF. CDR3 DNA sequence: TGTGCCAGCAGTGAAGCCATGGGGGGGTATCAGCCCCAGCATTTT. The complete variable domain, with remaining parts taken from reference TRBV2 and TRBJ1-5, reads EPEVTQTPSHQVTQMGQEVILRCVPISNHLYFYWYRQILGQKVEFLVSFYNNEISEKSEIFDDQFSVERPDGSNFTLKIRSTKLEDSAMYFCASSEAMGGYQPQHFGDGTRLSIL.

The chain couples TRBV6-4 to TRBJ2-2; 7 bases align to TRBD1. The CDR3 is 17 residues long. Germline V CDR1 and CDR2: MRHNA, SNTAGT. With V trimmed by 0 bases and J by 5 bases, 9 bases remained unmatched. The CDR3 DNA reads TGTGCCAGCAGTGACTCCCCTGGGACAGTCAGAACCGGGGAGCTGTTTTTT. Translated: CASSDSPGTVRTGELFF.

The table lists this clonotype with a few counts. The chain uses TRBV5-4 and TRBJ2-7; D uncertain. There are 13 residues in the CDR3. V dropped 3 bases and J dropped 3 bases, with 10 bases sitting between them. The germline V gene has CDR1 SGHNT and CDR2 YYREEE (reference sequence). The CDR3 sequence is CASSSPNRYEQYF. CDR3 in DNA: TGTGCCAGCAGCTCCCCGAACCGCTACGAGCAGTACTTC.